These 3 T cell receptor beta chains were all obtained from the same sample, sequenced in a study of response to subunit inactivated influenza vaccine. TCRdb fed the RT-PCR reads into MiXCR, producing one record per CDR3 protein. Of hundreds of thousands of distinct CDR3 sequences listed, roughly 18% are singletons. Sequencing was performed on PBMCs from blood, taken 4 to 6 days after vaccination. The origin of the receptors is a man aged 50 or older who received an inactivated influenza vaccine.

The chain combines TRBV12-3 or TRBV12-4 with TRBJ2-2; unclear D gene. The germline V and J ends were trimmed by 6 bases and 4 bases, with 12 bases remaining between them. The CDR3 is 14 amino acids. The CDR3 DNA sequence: TGTGCCAGCAGCGAGGAGCTAGTCACCGGGGAGCTGTTTTTT. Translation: CASSEELVTGELFF.

The CDR3: CSARRFTGTHRGSNNQPQHF. Written as DNA, the CDR3 is TGCAGTGCTAGGCGGTTCACCGGGACACATAGAGGGAGTAACAATCAGCCCCAGCATTTT. The chain uses TRBV20-1 and TRBJ1-5, with D perhaps TRBD1 (6 bases). The CDR3 totals 20 residues. V was cut by 3 bases and J by 3 bases, with 30 bases left in between. Germline loops: CDR1 DFQATT, CDR2 SNEGSKA (reference sequence).

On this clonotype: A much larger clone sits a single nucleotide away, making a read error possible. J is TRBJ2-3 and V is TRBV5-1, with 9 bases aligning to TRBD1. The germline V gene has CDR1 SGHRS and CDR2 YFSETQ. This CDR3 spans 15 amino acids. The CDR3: CAGSSGTGPTDTQYF. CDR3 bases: TGCGCCGGCAGCTCCGGGACAGGGCCCACAGATACGCAGTATTTT.